These 7 T cell receptor beta chains were all obtained from the same sample, sequenced in a study of T cell clonality in common variable immunodeficiency. Study-wide points: Reportedly, TCR beta sequences from common variable immunodeficiency showed fewer deletions and N-nucleotide insertions.

Which antigens these TCRs recognize remains unknown. TCRdb keeps only in-frame clones here, not all; method: immunoSEQ multiplex PCR. This sample carries under 20,000 clones, none of them present only once. Sequencing input: peripheral blood mononuclear cells. These receptors all stem from a human donor with common variable immunodeficiency.

This clone was counted between two and nine times. CDR3 in amino acids: CASIGTESSYNSPLHF. CDR3 DNA, as far as it was read: TGTGCCAGTATCGGGACAGAAAGCTCCTATAATTCACCC. This rearrangement joins TRBV19 to TRBJ1-6, with TRBD1 matching 7 bases. Read data end 3 residues before the CDR3 end; the end is taken from the germline J gene. The CDR3 sequence is 16 residues long. CDR1 LNHDA and CDR2 SQIVND come from the germline V gene (reference sequence). Trimming cost V 7 bases and J 0 bases; bases outside gene matches: 6.

By share, this clone ranks as medium-sized (0.01 to 0.1%). The CDR3 end lies 3 residues beyond the end of the read and is filled in from the germline J gene. V gene TRBV12-5 combines with J gene TRBJ1-1, with D possibly being TRBD1 (5 bases). The length of the CDR3 is 14 residues. Germline V gene data show CDR1 as LGHNT and CDR2 as FRNRAP. Trimming stripped 1 base from V and 0 bases from J, with 6 bases between. The CDR3 sequence: CASGLGQLNTEAFF. The CDR3 DNA, read in part, is TGTGCTAGTGGTTTGGGACAGCTGAACACTGAA.

This clone was picked up a small number of times. Coverage ceases 3 residues before the CDR3 finishes, and the germline J gene fills in the end. The chain joins TRBV18 to TRBJ1-4; D not certain. The V gene's germline CDR1 is KGHSH and CDR2 LQKENI. V was shortened by 0 bases and J by 7 bases, with 3 bases between the two germline ends. The CDR3 has 12 residues. This CDR3 is CASSPPSEKLFF. The sequenced CDR3 bases are TGTGCCAGCTCACCACCTAGTGAAAAA.

With regard to this clone: Read coverage stops 3 residues before the CDR3 terminus; the germline J gene supplies the remainder. The rearrangement links TRBV2 to TRBJ2-7; 7 bases match TRBD1. Germline trimming cut 6 bases from V and 3 bases from J; bases unmatched to any gene: 8. Germline V gene lookup returns CDR1 SNHLY and CDR2 FYNNEI. This CDR3 comprises 14 residues. The part of the CDR3 DNA that was read is TGTGCCAGCAGCCACACAGGGGTTGGCTACGAG. Encoded protein: CASSHTGVGYE. The whole CDR3 sequence is CASSHTGVGYEQYF.

This clone has at least ten counts. Sequencing ends 3 residues short of the CDR3 end; the germline J gene provides the rest. This chain uses TRBV5-5 with TRBJ2-3, with 9 bases that match TRBD1. Germline CDR1 SGHKS, CDR2 YYEKEE (reference sequence). With 0 bases clipped from V and 7 bases from J, the junction kept 6 bases outside the gene matches. The CDR3 length is 15 residues. CDR3 protein: CASSLDTGGAYTQYF. The part of the CDR3 DNA that was read is TGTGCCAGCAGCTTGGATACAGGGGGCGCATATACG.

There are a few counts of this clone. The CDR3 is cut off 3 residues early in the read; its end comes from the germline J gene. The V call is TRBV11-1, the J call TRBJ2-7, with D maybe TRBD1 (5 bases). The V end was cut by 2 bases, the J end by 3 bases, with 14 bases between. This CDR3 region has 15 residues. The germline CDR1 and CDR2 sequences are SGHAT and FQDESV (reference sequence). CDR3 in amino acids: CASSLMGRQNYEQYF. Incomplete CDR3 DNA: TGTGCCAGCAGCTTAATGGGTCGACAGAACTACGAG.

A remark on this clone: The read terminates 3 residues ahead of where the CDR3 ends, so the germline J gene completes it. The J gene is TRBJ2-2, the V gene TRBV19, with D perhaps TRBD1 (6 bases). The V end lost 4 bases, the J end lost 5 bases, and 14 bases lay between the germline ends. Germline loops: CDR1 LNHDA, CDR2 SQIVND (reference sequence). This CDR3 contains 15 residues. The part of the CDR3 DNA that was read is TGTGCCAGTAGTACATACTTGGGACAAACCGGGGAG. Protein: CASSTYLGQTGE. The whole CDR3 region reads CASSTYLGQTGELFF.